Listed here is a single TCR beta chain. Repertoires were generated with immunoSEQ multiplex PCR, while TCRdb's copy carries only in-frame clones and drops some. This table has approximately 460,000 clones, 75% to 90% appearing once. These data come from a study of blood T cell repertoires in COVID-19. Study summary: The United States, Italy and Spain supplied acute and convalescent COVID-19 samples.

The CDR3 is made up of 17 amino acids. Germline CDR1 SGHRS, CDR2 YFSETQ. The ends lost 1 base at V and 1 base at J; junction bases unmatched: 9. The V gene is TRBV5-1, the J gene TRBJ1-1; 8 positions match TRBD1. The material sequenced was peripheral blood. The receptor's source is a young man with COVID-19, enrolled during active disease. In DNA form, the CDR3 reads TGCGCCAGCAGCTTGCAGGGGGCAGGGAGAGGGAACACTGAAGCTTTCTTT. It codes for CASSLQGAGRGNTEAFF.